The T cell receptor beta chain described here comes from a study of follicular helper T cells after annual influenza vaccination. Time point here: 2015-2016 season, pre-vaccination. Germline CDR1 SQVTM, CDR2 ANQGSEA. Trimming cost V 3 bases and J 8 bases; bases outside gene matches: 6. There are 13 residues in the CDR3. Assay used: immunoSEQ multiplex PCR; TCRdb lists only in-frame clones, some missing. The sample holds about 9,300 clones, about 90% seen once. The receptor comes from an adult who received the influenza vaccine. The sample in question was CXCR5+ CD38- circulating T follicular helper cells from blood, obtained on the day of influenza vaccination. Stated subset: circulating Tfh, non-naive CD4+CXCR5+PD-1+ (ICOS+CD38+ or ICOS-CD38-). The J gene is TRBJ2-1, the V gene TRBV29-1, with 8 bases lining up with TRBD2. DNA for the CDR3: TGCAGCGTTGAGCGGGGGGCGAGGGATGAGCAGTTCTTC. It encodes CSVERGARDEQFF.